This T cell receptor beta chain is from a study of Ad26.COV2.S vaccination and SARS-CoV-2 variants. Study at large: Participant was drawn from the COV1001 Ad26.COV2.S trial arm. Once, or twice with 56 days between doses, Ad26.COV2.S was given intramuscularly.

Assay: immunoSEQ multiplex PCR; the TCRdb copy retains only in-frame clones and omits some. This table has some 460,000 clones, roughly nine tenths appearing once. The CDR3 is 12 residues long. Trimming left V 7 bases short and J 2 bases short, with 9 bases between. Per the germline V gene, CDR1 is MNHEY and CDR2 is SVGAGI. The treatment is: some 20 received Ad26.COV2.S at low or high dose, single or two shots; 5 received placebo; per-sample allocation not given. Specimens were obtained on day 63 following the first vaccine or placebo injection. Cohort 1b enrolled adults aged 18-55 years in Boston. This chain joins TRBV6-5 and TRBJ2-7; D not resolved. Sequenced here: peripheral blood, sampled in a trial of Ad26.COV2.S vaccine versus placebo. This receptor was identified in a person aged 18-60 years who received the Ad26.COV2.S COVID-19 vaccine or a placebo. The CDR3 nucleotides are TGTGCCAGCATTTCGGTAACCTACGAGCAGTACTTC. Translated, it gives CASISVTYEQYF.